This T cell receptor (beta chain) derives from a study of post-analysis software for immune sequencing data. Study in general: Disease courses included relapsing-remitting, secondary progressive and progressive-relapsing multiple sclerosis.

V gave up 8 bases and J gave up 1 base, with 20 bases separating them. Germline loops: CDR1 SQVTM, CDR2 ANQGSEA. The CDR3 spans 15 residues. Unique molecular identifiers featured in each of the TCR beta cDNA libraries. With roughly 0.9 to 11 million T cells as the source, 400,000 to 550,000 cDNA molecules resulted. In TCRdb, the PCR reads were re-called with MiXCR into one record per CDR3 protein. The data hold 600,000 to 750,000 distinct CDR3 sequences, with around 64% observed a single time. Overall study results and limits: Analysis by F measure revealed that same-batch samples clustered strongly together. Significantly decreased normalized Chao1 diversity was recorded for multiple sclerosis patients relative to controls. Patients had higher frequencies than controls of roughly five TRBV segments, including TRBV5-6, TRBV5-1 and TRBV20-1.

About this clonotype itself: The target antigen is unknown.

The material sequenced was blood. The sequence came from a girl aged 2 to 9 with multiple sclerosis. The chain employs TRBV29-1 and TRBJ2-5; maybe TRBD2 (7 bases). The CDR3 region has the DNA TGCAGCCCGGGGGGAGGGGGGGCCCTCCAAGAGACCCAGTACTTC. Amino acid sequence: CSPGGGGALQETQYF.